The 5 T cell receptor beta chains below were found in one sample sequenced in a study of metastatic and nonmetastatic thyroid tumors. Treatment of any kind had been given to no patient before thyroid surgery. From the PCR reads, TCRdb re-called clones with MiXCR. Seen here are tens of thousands of clones, 9.5% to 12% observed once, and the top ten hold under 30%. Sequencing used blood. The source of these receptors is a female donor with papillary thyroid cancer or a benign thyroid nodule (not recorded which). Some clones in this sample may be carry-over from other donors' samples.

This clone was found many times. The chain couples TRBV5-1 to TRBJ2-7, with D possibly being TRBD2 (6 bases). Between the trimmed V and J ends, which lost 0 bases and 7 bases, there was a span of 11 bases. CDR3 length: 13 residues. Germline assignment: CDR1 SGHRS and CDR2 YFSETQ. The CDR3 loop is CASSLDGGWEQYF. CDR3 DNA sequence: TGCGCCAGCAGCTTGGACGGGGGTTGGGAGCAGTACTTC.

There are a few counts of this clone. The rearrangement links TRBV6-2 or TRBV6-3 to TRBJ2-7; 9 bases fit TRBD2. Germline V gene lookup returns CDR1 MNHEY and CDR2 SVGEGT. The CDR3 sequence is 15 residues long. V lost 6 bases to trimming and J lost 2 bases; unmatched junction nucleotides: 8. The CDR3 spells CASSTGLANTYEQYF. The CDR3 DNA reads TGTGCCAGCAGCACCGGACTAGCGAACACCTACGAGCAGTACTTC.

The gene calls are TRBV20-1 and TRBJ2-7; D possibly corresponds to TRBD2 (5 bases). Germline CDR1 reads DFQATT; CDR2 reads SNEGSKA (reference sequence). The CDR3 runs to 13 residues. The V gene lost 6 bases and the J gene lost 2 bases, with 14 bases spanning the gap. CDR3 nucleotide sequence: TGCAGTGCGGAAGATCCCGGGGCCTACGAGCAGTACTTC. Translating it yields CSAEDPGAYEQYF.

This clone was found many times. The rearrangement links TRBV6-2 or TRBV6-3 to TRBJ2-1, with 14 positions matching TRBD2. The germline CDR1 and CDR2 sequences are MNHEY and SVGEGT. The CDR3 is 16 residues long. V lost 6 bases and J lost 6; bases outside the gene matches: 7. The CDR3 is CASRPRLAGGVNEQFF. The DNA of the CDR3 is TGTGCCAGCAGACCCCGACTAGCGGGAGGGGTCAATGAGCAGTTCTTC.

The table lists this clone with many counts. The chain recombines TRBV15 with TRBJ2-3; D gene uncertain. From germline, CDR1 is LNHNV and CDR2 YYDKDF (reference sequence). The V and J ends lost 5 bases and 0 bases respectively, with 6 bases between them. This CDR3 spans 13 amino acids. CDR3 loop: CATSVVSTDTQYF. The DNA for the CDR3 is TGTGCCACCAGCGTCGTCAGCACAGATACGCAGTATTTT.